One and the same sample provided the 21 T cell receptor beta chains below, sequenced in a study of T cell responses to AZD1222 COVID-19 vaccine (dated by TCRdb to the early 2020s). The time point label corresponds to: about 28 days (+/-7) after the second vaccine dose. The method was the immunoSEQ multiplex PCR assay. TCRdb took over this immuneACCESS table, retaining in-frame rearrangements with V and J assigned. Such tables are incomplete; in checked studies, under half of the missing clones stem from an unresolved V gene, and the remainder is unexplained. Within this sample are tens of thousands of clones, with 70% to 90% of them counted one time only. The leading ten clones occupy roughly 3.2% of the sample. Material: peripheral blood, obtained 28 days after the second AZD1222 dose. Source of these receptors: an adult who received the AZD1222 COVID-19 vaccine.

V gene TRBV6-5 combines with J gene TRBJ2-3, with TRBD1 matching over 9 bases. The V segment lost 5 bases and the J segment 4 bases; nucleotides outside the gene matches: 7. The CDR3 has 15 amino acids. Germline V gives CDR1 MNHEY, CDR2 SVGAGI. The CDR3 region has the DNA TGTGCCAGCAGTAACGTGGGACAGGGCGCAGATACGCAGTATTTT. As protein: CASSNVGQGADTQYF.

This clone was recorded only once. The genes are TRBV27 and TRBJ2-7; D is possibly TRBD2 (7 bases). The germline gives CDR1 MNHEY, CDR2 SMNVEV (reference sequence). The germline V and J ends were trimmed by 4 bases and 3 bases, with 13 bases remaining between them. This CDR3 spans 14 amino acids. The CDR3 is CASSSRGPYYEQYF. The CDR3 DNA reads as TGTGCCAGCAGTTCGCGGGGGCCCTACTACGAGCAGTACTTC.

The chain employs TRBV19 and TRBJ1-4; 7 bases line up with TRBD1. With V trimmed by 4 bases and J by 6 bases, 5 bases remained unmatched. Germline CDR1 is LNHDA and CDR2 is SQIVND (reference sequence). The CDR3 has 14 residues. The CDR3: CASSNTGVDEKLFF. The DNA of the CDR3 is TGTGCCAGTAGTAATACAGGGGTGGATGAAAAACTGTTTTTT.

The V gene is TRBV6-6, the J gene TRBJ1-2, with no clear D. Between the trimmed V and J ends, which lost 6 bases and 4 bases, there was a span of 24 bases. CDR3 length: 17 residues. The germline gives CDR1 MNHNY, CDR2 SVGAGI (reference sequence). CDR3 region: CASSRRPGSSSIYGYTF. The CDR3 nucleotides are TGTGCCAGCAGCCGACGCCCGGGGTCGAGTAGCATCTATGGCTACACCTTC.

This clone is a singleton in its sample. V and J are TRBV3-1 (or the pseudogene TRBV3-2) and TRBJ1-5; no clear D. V was clipped by 1 base and J by 6 bases, with 7 bases between them. Per germline, CDR1 LGHDT and CDR2 YNNKEL (reference sequence). The CDR3 is 13 residues long. The CDR3 DNA follows: TGTGCCAGCAGCCAAGGGGTGACTCAGCCCCAGCATTTT. It specifies CASSQGVTQPQHF.

This rearrangement joins TRBV10-2 to TRBJ1-5; D is unclear. Trimming shortened V by 7 bases and J by 5 bases, and 12 bases separated the two germline ends. The CDR3 sequence is 13 residues long. CDR1 is WSHSY, CDR2 SAAADI, per germline. The CDR3 protein is CASMRLKDQPQHF. CDR3 in DNA: TGCGCCAGCATGCGACTCAAAGATCAGCCCCAGCATTTT.

The gene calls are TRBV13 and TRBJ2-7, with 14 bases lining up with TRBD2. This CDR3 is built from 15 residues. Germline CDR1 PRHDT, CDR2 FYEKMQ (reference sequence). The ends lost 6 bases at V and 5 bases at J; junction bases unmatched: 6. CDR3 loop: CASSSGLAGAHEQYF. In DNA, the CDR3 is TGTGCCAGCAGTTCGGGACTAGCGGGAGCCCACGAGCAGTACTTC.

V usage is TRBV7-2 and J usage is TRBJ1-2; 7 bases fit TRBD1. The CDR3 has 14 amino acids. Looked up from germline, CDR1 is SGHTA and CDR2 is FQGNSA. The V and J ends lost 3 bases and 4 bases, in that order; junction bases with no gene match: 5. The CDR3: CASSLPGTVYGYTF. The CDR3 DNA reads TGTGCCAGCAGCTTGCCCGGGACAGTCTATGGCTACACCTTC.

Sample share makes this clone large. V gene TRBV4-3 combines with J gene TRBJ1-5; the D gene is possibly TRBD1 (5 bases). V gave up 0 bases and J gave up 5 bases, with 14 bases separating them. This CDR3 is 16 amino acids long. Germline V lookup: CDR1 LGHNA, CDR2 YSLEER. The CDR3 is CASSQDLGGAHQPQHF. The CDR3, as DNA: TGCGCCAGCAGCCAAGATTTGGGGGGAGCCCATCAGCCCCAGCATTTT.

This clone was detected a few times. J is TRBJ2-7 and V is TRBV10-3; D not certain. The CDR3 totals 11 residues. Germline CDR1 is ENHRY and CDR2 is SYGVKD. Trimming removed 4 bases from V and 3 bases from J, with 4 bases in between. CDR3 amino acids: CAISASYEQYF. In nucleotides, the CDR3 is TGTGCCATCAGTGCCAGCTACGAGCAGTACTTC.

The rearrangement joins TRBV6-6 to TRBJ1-5; D is unclear. The length of the CDR3 is 14 residues. The germline gives CDR1 MNHNY, CDR2 SVGAGI (reference sequence). Between the trimmed V and J ends, which lost 2 bases and 0 bases, there was a span of 5 bases. The CDR3 DNA reads as TGTGCCAGCAGTTACGAGAATAGCAATCAGCCCCAGCATTTT. Residues: CASSYENSNQPQHF.

This clone was seen only once. The gene calls are TRBV29-1 and TRBJ2-1; 9 bases agree with TRBD2. The V segment lost 5 bases and the J segment 8 bases; nucleotides outside the gene matches: 16. Germline V CDR1 and CDR2: SQVTM, ANQGSEA. The CDR3 extends over 16 amino acids. The CDR3 DNA reads TGCAGCGTTTCAGGGGCCGGGACTAGCCGTAATGATGAGCAGTTCTTC. Amino acid sequence: CSVSGAGTSRNDEQFF.

The chain combines TRBV3-1 (or the pseudogene TRBV3-2) with TRBJ1-4, with a weak D call TRBD1 (6 bases). Germline V CDR1 and CDR2: LGHDT, YNNKEL (reference sequence). V lost 2 bases and J lost 5, with 15 bases in between. This CDR3 comprises 16 residues. CDR3: CASSQTEGGTNEKLFF. For the CDR3, the DNA is TGTGCCAGCAGCCAAACCGAGGGGGGTACAAATGAAAAACTGTTTTTT.

The V gene is TRBV30, the J gene TRBJ1-5; TRBD1 agrees at 7 bases. The CDR3 sequence is 13 residues long. Germline loops: CDR1 GTSNPN, CDR2 SVGIG (reference sequence). V lost 0 bases, J lost 6 bases, and 2 bases stayed unmatched. CDR3 sequence reads: CAWSVSGGQPQHF. The CDR3 DNA sequence: TGTGCCTGGAGTGTTTCAGGGGGTCAGCCCCAGCATTTT. Drawing the rest from reference TRBV30 and TRBJ1-5, the complete variable domain is SQTIHQWPATLVQPVGSPLSLECTVEGTSNPNLYWYRQAAGRGLQLLFYSVGIGQISSEVPQNLSASRPQDRQFILSSKKLLLSDSGFYLCAWSVSGGQPQHFGDGTRLSIL.

J is TRBJ2-3 and V is TRBV10-3; D is perhaps TRBD2 (5 bases). V was shortened by 5 bases and J by 6 bases, with 21 bases between the two germline ends. CDR1 and CDR2 from the germline V gene are ENHRY and SYGVKD. This CDR3 has 16 amino acids. DNA for the CDR3: TGTGCCATCAGTCCATCCGGACTCACAGTTTACGATACGCAGTATTTT. Translated: CAISPSGLTVYDTQYF.

The V and J genes are TRBV7-2 and TRBJ1-5, with TRBD1 matching 9 bases. CDR3 length: 22 amino acids. V lost 0 bases to trimming and J lost 0 bases; unmatched junction nucleotides: 18. Germline V lookup: CDR1 SGHTA, CDR2 FQGNSA. The CDR3 is CASSLAIPFGTGKFNSNQPQHF. CDR3 in DNA: TGTGCCAGCAGCTTAGCAATACCTTTTGGGACAGGGAAATTTAATAGCAATCAGCCCCAGCATTTT.

The chain links TRBV28 to TRBJ1-6, with D possibly matching TRBD1 (5 bases). The ends were cut back, 5 bases at V and 5 bases at J, with 13 bases in the middle. This CDR3 is built from 15 residues. Per the germline V gene, CDR1 is MDHEN and CDR2 is SYDVKM. The CDR3 sequence: CASSAQGSNNSPLHF. CDR3 DNA sequence: TGTGCCAGCAGTGCCCAGGGTAGCAATAATTCACCCCTCCACTTT.

The chain joins TRBV9 to TRBJ2-2; 9 positions match TRBD2. Germline CDR1 and CDR2: SGDLS and YYNGEE. The CDR3 runs to 16 residues. The ends lost 4 bases at V and 5 bases at J; junction bases unmatched: 9. For the CDR3, the DNA is TGTGCCAGCAGCTTTTTAGCGGGAGTAGGGACCGGGGAGCTGTTTTTT. Encoded protein: CASSFLAGVGTGELFF.

This clone was detected only once. The rearrangement joins TRBV20-1 to TRBJ2-5; 14 bases match TRBD2. The germline V gene encodes CDR1 DFQATT and CDR2 SNEGSKA (reference sequence). With 3 bases clipped from V and 6 bases from J, the junction kept 6 bases outside the gene matches. The CDR3 covers 15 residues. This chain's CDR3 is CSASPGTSGGKTQYF. DNA of the CDR3: TGCAGTGCTAGTCCCGGGACTAGCGGGGGAAAGACCCAGTACTTC.

The V gene is TRBV28, the J gene TRBJ2-7; no definite D call. Germline values: CDR1 MDHEN, CDR2 SYDVKM. The CDR3 runs 14 residues. The ends were cut back, 2 bases at V and 3 bases at J, with 11 bases in the middle. The DNA for the CDR3 is TGTGCCAGCAGTTTACGCCCCAACCACTACGAGCAGTACTTC. Translation: CASSLRPNHYEQYF.

The chain links TRBV9 to TRBJ2-5, with 13 bases aligning to TRBD2. Losses at the gene ends were 3 bases for V and 2 bases for J; bases not matched to a gene: 4. Germline V gives CDR1 SGDLS, CDR2 YYNGEE. There are 16 residues in the CDR3. The CDR3 loop reads CASSETSGGSQETQYF. Written as DNA, the CDR3 is TGTGCCAGCAGCGAGACTAGCGGGGGGTCACAAGAGACCCAGTACTTC.